This note documents a single TCR beta chain sequence. Its antigen is currently unknown. Germline loops: CDR1 SNHLY, CDR2 FYNNEI. Between the trimmed V and J ends, which lost 1 base and 4 bases, there was a span of 7 bases. The CDR3 length is 13 residues. PCR amplification relied on 60 Vbeta primers (plus 13 Jbeta primers). In the original workflow: The authors later counted roughly 87 million unique TCR beta chains, 9.5 million to 11 million of them shared. TCRdb's copy holds only in-frame clones and misses some; the assay was immunoSEQ multiplex PCR. V, J and clone size are taken as reported in that table, and D and trimming were inferred from the DNA itself. The data hold 190,000 or so clones, with more than 80% observed a single time. The sample belongs to a study of cytomegalovirus exposure and HLA in healthy donors. The study, taken as a whole, reports: Presence/absence analyses treated sequencing depth as roughly uniform across donors.

The specimen sequenced was PBMCs. The rearrangement uses TRBV2 and TRBJ1-1; maybe TRBD1 (6 bases). The sequence was obtained from a boy aged 5-17 years in good health and CMV-seronegative. The CDR3 region is CASSEEGVTEAFF. The CDR3 region has the DNA TGTGCCAGCAGTGAAGAGGGGGTCACTGAAGCTTTCTTT.